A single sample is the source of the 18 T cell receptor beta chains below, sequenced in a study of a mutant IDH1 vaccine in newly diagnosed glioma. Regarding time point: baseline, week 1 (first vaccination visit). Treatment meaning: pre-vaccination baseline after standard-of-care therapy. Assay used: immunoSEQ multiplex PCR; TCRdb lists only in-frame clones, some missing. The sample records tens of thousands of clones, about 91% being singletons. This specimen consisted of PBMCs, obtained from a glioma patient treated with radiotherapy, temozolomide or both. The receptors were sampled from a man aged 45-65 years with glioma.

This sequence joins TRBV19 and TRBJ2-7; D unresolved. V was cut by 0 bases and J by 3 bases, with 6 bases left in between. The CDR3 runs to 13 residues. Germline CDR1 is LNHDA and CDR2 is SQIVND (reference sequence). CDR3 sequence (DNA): TGTGCCAGTAGTATAGACCCCAACTACGAGCAGTACTTC. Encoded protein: CASSIDPNYEQYF.

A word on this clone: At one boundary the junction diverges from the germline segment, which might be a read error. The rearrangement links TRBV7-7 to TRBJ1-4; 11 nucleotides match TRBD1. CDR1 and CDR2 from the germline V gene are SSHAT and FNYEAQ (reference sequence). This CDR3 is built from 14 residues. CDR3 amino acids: CASSERDRGKQLFF. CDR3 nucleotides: TGTGCTAGCAGCGAAAGGGACAGGGGGAAGCAGCTGTTTTTT.

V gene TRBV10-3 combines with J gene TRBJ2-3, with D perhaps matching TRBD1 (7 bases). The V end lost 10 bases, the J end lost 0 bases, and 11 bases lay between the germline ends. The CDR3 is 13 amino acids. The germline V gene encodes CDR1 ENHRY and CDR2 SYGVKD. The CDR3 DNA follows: TGTGCCAGCGGGGACAGAAGCACAGATACGCAGTATTTT. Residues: CASGDRSTDTQYF.

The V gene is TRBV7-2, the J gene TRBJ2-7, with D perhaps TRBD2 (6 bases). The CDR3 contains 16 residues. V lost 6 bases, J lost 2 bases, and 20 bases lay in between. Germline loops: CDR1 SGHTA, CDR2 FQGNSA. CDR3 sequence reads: CASSTPPGGSPYEQYF. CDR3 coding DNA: TGTGCCAGCAGTACCCCTCCCGGGGGATCTCCCTACGAGCAGTACTTC.

The CDR3 region is CASSQRGEQYF. Written as DNA, the CDR3 is TGTGCCAGCAGCCAACGGGGTGAGCAGTACTTC. V usage is TRBV4-2 and J usage is TRBJ2-7, with D maybe TRBD2 (5 bases). V was shortened by 2 bases and J by 7 bases, with 6 bases between the two germline ends. CDR3 size: 11 residues. Germline values: CDR1 LGHNA, CDR2 YNFKEQ.

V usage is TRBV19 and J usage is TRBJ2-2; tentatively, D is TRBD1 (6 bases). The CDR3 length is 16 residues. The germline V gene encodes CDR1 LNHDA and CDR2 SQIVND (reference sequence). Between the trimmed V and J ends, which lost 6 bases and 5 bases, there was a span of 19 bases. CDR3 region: CASRHTYNRVTGELFF. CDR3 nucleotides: TGTGCCAGTAGGCATACTTATAACAGGGTAACCGGGGAGCTGTTTTTT.

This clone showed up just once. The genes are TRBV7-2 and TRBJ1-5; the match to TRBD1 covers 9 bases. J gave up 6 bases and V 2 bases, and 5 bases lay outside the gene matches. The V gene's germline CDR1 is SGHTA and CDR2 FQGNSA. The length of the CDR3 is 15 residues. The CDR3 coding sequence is TGTGCCAGCAGCTTAAGGACAGGGGAAGGTCAGCCCCAGCATTTT. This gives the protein CASSLRTGEGQPQHF.

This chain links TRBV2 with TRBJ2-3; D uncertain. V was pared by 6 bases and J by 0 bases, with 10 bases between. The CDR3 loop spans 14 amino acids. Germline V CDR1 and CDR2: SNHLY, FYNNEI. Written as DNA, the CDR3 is TGTGCCAGCAGAAGGGCTGGGAGCACAGATACGCAGTATTTT. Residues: CASRRAGSTDTQYF.

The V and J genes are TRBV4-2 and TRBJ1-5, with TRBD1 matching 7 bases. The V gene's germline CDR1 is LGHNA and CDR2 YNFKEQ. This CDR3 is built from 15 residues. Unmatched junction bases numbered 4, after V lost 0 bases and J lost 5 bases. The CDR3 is CASSQDKQGDQPQHF. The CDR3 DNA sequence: TGTGCCAGCAGCCAAGACAAGCAGGGGGATCAGCCCCAGCATTTT.

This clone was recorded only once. CDR3 nucleotide sequence: TGTGCCAGCAGTTTAGCGGGAGCCCACGAGCAGTACTTC. This gives the protein CASSLAGAHEQYF. V usage is TRBV6-6 and J usage is TRBJ2-7; 9 nucleotides align to TRBD2. This CDR3 contains 13 residues. The V segment lost 4 bases and the J segment 5 bases; nucleotides outside the gene matches: 3. Germline V gene sequence: CDR1 MNHNY, CDR2 SVGAGI (reference sequence).

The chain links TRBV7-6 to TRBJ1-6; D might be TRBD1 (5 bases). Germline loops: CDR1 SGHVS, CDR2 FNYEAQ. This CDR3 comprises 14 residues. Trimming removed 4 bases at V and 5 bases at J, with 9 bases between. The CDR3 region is CASSWRTNNSPLHF. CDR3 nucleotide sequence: TGTGCCAGCAGCTGGAGGACAAATAATTCACCCCTCCACTTT.

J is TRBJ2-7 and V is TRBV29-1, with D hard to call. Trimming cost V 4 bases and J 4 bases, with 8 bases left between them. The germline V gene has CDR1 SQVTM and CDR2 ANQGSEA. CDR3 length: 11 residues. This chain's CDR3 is CSVVTTYEQYF. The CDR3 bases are TGCAGCGTTGTGACAACTTACGAGCAGTACTTC.

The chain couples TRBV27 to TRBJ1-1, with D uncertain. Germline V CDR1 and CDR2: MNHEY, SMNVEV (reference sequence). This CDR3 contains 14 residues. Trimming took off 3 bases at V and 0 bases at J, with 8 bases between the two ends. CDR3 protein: CASSLSNLNTEAFF. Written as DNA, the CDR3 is TGTGCCAGCAGTTTGAGCAACTTGAACACTGAAGCTTTCTTT.

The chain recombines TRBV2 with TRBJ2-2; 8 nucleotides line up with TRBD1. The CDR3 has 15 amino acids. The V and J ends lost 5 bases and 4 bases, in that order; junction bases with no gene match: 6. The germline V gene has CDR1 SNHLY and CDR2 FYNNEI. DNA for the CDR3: TGTGCCAGCAGTCCGACAGGGGTCCTCACCGGGGAGCTGTTTTTT. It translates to CASSPTGVLTGELFF.

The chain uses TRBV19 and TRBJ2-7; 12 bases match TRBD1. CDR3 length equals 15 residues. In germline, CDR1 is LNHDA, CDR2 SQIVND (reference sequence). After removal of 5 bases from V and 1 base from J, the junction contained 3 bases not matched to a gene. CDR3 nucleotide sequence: TGTGCCAGTAGTTGGGACAGGGGGCTGTCCTACGAGCAGTACTTC. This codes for CASSWDRGLSYEQYF.

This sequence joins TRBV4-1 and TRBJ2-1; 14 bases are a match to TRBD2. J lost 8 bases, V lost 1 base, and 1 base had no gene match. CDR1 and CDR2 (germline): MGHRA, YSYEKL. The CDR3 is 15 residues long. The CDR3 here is CASSQATSGRDEQFF. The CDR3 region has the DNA TGCGCCAGCAGCCAAGCGACTAGCGGGAGGGATGAGCAGTTCTTC.

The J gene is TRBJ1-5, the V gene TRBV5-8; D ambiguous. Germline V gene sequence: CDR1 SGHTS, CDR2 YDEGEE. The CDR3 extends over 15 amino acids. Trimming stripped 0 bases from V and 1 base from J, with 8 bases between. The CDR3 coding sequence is TGTGCCAGCAGCTTGGGAGGGTTCAGCAATCAGCCCCAGCATTTT. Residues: CASSLGGFSNQPQHF.

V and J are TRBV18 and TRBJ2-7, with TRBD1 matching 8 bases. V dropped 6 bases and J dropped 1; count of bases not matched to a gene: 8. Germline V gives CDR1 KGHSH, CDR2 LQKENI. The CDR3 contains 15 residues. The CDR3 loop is CASSNRQGMSYEQYF. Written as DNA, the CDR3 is TGTGCCAGCTCCAACCGACAGGGGATGTCCTACGAGCAGTACTTC.